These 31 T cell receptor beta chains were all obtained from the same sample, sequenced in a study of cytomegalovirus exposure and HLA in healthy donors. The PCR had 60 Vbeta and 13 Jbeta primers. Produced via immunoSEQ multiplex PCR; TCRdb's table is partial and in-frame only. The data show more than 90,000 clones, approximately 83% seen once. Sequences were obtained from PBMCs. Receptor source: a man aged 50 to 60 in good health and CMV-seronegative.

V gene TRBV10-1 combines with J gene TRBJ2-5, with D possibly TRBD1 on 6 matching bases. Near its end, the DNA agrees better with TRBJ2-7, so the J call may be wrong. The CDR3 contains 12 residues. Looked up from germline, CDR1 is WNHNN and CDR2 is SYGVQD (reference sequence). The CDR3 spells CASSVDRSEQYF. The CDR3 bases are TGCGCCAGCAGTGTAGACAGGTCCGAGCAGTACTTC.

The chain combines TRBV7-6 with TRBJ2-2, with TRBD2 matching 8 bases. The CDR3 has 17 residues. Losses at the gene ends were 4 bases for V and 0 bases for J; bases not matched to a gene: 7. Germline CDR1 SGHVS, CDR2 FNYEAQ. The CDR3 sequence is CASSSGLAGPNTGELFF. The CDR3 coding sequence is TGTGCCAGCAGCTCCGGCCTAGCGGGTCCGAACACCGGGGAGCTGTTTTTT.

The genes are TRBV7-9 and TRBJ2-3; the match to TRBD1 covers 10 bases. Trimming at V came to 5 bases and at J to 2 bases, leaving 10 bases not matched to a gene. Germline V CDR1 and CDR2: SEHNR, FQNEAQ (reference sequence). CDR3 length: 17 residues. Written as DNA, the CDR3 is TGTGCCAGCAGCCCCCCCGACAGGGGGCCCACCACAGATACGCAGTATTTT. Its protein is CASSPPDRGPTTDTQYF.

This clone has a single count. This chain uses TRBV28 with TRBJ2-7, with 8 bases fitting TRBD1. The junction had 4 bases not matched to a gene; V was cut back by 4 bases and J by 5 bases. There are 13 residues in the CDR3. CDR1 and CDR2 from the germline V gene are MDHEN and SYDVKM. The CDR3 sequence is CASSSYRGNEQYF. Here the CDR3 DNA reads TGTGCCAGCAGTTCATACAGGGGGAACGAGCAGTACTTC.

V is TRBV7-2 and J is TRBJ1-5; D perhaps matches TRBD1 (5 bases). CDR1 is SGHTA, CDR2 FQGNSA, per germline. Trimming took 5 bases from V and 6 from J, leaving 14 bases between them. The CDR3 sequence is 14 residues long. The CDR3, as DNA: TGTGCCAGCAGCCCAGACAGTTGGGGTCAGCCCCAGCATTTT. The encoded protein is CASSPDSWGQPQHF.

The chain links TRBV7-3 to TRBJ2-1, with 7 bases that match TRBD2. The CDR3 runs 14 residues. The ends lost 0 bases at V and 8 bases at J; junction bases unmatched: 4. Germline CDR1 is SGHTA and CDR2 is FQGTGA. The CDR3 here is CASSLTGRVDEQFF. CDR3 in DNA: TGTGCCAGCAGCTTAACAGGGAGGGTCGATGAGCAGTTCTTC. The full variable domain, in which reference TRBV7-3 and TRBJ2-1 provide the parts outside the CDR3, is GAGVSQTPSNKVTEKGKYVELRCDPISGHTALYWYRQSLGQGPEFLIYFQGTGAADDSGLPNDRFFAVRPEGSVSTLKIQRTERGDSAVYLCASSLTGRVDEQFFGPGTRLTVL.

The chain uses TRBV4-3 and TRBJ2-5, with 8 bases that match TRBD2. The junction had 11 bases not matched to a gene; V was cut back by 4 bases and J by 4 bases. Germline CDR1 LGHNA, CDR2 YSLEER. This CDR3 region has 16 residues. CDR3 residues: CASSRGLALGVETQYF. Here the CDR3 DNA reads TGCGCCAGCAGCCGAGGACTAGCCCTAGGAGTAGAGACCCAGTACTTC.

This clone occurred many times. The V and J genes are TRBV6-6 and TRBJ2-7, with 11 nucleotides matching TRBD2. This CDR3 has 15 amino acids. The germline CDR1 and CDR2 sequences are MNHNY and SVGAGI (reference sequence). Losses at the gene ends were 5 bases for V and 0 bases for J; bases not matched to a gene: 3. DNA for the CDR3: TGTGCCAGCAGTCCGACTAGCGGGATCTCCTACGAGCAGTACTTC. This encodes CASSPTSGISYEQYF.

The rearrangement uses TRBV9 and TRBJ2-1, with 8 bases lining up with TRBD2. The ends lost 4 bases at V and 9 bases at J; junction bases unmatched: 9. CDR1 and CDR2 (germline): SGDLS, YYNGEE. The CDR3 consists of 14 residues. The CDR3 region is CASSPGTSPSEQFF. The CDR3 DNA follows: TGTGCCAGCAGCCCCGGGACTAGTCCCAGTGAGCAGTTCTTC.

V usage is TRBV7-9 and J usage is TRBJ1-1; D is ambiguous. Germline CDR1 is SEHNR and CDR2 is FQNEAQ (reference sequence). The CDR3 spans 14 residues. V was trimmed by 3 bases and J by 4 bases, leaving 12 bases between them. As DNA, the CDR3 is TGTGCCAGCAGCTTTCTGGGAGGAGGCACTGAAGCTTTCTTT. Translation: CASSFLGGGTEAFF.

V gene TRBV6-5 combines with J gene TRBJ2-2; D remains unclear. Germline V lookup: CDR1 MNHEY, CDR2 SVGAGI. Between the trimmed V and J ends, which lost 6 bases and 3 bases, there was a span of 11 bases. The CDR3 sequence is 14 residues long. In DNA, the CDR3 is TGTGCCAGCAGGGCCCGACTTTACACCGGGGAGCTGTTTTTT. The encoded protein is CASRARLYTGELFF.

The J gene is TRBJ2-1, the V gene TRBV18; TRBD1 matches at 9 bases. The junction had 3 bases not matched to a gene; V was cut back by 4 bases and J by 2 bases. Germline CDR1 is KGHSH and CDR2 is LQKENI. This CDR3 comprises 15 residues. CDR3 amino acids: CASSRGTGPYNEQFF. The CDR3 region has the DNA TGTGCCAGCTCACGCGGGACAGGGCCCTACAATGAGCAGTTCTTC.

The DNA for the CDR3 is TGTGCCAGCAGCGTAGGGCAGGGGGCAGGGGAGCAGTACTTC. This encodes CASSVGQGAGEQYF. The genes are TRBV9 and TRBJ2-7, with 8 bases lining up with TRBD1. The length of the CDR3 is 14 residues. V shed 0 bases, J shed 7 bases, and the junction held 6 bases outside the gene matches. Germline V gene sequence: CDR1 SGDLS, CDR2 YYNGEE.

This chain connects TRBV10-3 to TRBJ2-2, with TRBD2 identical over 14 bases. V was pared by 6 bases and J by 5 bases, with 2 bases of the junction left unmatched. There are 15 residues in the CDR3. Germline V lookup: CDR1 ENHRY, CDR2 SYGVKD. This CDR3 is CAIRGTSGSTGELFF. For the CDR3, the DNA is TGTGCCATCAGGGGGACTAGCGGGAGTACCGGGGAGCTGTTTTTT.

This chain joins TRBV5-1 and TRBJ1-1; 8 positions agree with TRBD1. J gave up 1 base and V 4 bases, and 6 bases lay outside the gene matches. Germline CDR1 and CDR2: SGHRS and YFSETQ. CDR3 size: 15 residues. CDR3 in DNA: TGCGCCAGCAGCCAGACAGGGGCCAGGAACACTGAAGCTTTCTTT. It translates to CASSQTGARNTEAFF.

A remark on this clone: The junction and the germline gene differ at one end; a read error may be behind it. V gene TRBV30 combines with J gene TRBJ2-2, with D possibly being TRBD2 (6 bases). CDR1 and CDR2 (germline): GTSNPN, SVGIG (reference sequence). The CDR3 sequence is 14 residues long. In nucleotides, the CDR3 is TGTGCCTGGAGTGGGAGGACGGACACCGGGGGGCTGTTTTTT. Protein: CAWSGRTDTGGLFF.

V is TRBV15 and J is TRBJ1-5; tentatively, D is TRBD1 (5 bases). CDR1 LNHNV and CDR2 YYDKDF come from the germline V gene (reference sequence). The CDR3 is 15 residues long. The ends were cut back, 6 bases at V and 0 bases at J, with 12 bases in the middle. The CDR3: CATRDSQYSNQPQHF. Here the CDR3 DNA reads TGTGCCACCAGAGACAGCCAGTATAGCAATCAGCCCCAGCATTTT. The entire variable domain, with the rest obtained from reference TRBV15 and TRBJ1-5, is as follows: DAMVIQNPRYQVTQFGKPVTLSCSQTLNHNVMYWYQQKSSQAPKLLFHYYDKDFNNEADTPDNFQSRRPNTSFCFLDIRSPGLGDTAMYLCATRDSQYSNQPQHFGDGTRLSIL.

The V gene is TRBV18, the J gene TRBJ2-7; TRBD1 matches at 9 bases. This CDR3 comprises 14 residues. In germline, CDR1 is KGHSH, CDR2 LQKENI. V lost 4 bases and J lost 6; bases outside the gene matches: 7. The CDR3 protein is CASSLRDRVGEQYF. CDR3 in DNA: TGTGCCAGCTCACTCCGGGACAGGGTCGGCGAGCAGTACTTC.

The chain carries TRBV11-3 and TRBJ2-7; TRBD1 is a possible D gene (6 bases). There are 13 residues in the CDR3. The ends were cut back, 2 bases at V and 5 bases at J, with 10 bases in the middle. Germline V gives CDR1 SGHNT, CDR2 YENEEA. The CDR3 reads CASSLHQGNEQYF. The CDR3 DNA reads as TGTGCCAGCAGCTTACATCAGGGGAACGAGCAGTACTTC.

The chain's CDR3 is CASSDRTGGYADTQYF. The CDR3 nucleotides read TGCGCCAGCAGCGATCGGACAGGGGGCTACGCAGATACGCAGTATTTT. The chain links TRBV5-1 to TRBJ2-3, with 11 bases aligning to TRBD1. The ends lost 4 bases at V and 4 bases at J; junction bases unmatched: 8. The length of the CDR3 is 16 residues. Germline V CDR1 and CDR2: SGHRS, YFSETQ.

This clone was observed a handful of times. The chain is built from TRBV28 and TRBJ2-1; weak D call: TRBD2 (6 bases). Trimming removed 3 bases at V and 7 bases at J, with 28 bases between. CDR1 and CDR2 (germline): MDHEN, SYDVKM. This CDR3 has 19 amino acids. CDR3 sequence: CASSFDAQVGLGGGNEQFF. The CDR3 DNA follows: TGTGCCAGCAGTTTTGATGCACAGGTCGGGTTGGGAGGTGGAAATGAGCAGTTCTTC.

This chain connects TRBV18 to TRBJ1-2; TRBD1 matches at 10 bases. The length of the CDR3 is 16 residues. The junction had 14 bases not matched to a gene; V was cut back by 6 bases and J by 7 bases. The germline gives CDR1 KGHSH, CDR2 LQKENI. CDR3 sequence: CASSPTTGTGVIGYTF. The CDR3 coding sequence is TGTGCCAGCTCTCCGACTACCGGGACAGGGGTGATTGGCTACACCTTC.

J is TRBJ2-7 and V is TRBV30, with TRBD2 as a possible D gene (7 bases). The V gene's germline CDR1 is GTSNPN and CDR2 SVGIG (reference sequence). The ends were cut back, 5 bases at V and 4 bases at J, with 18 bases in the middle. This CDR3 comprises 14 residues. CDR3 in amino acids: CAWVLRGREYEQYF. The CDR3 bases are TGTGCCTGGGTCCTACGGGGGCGGGAGTACGAGCAGTACTTC. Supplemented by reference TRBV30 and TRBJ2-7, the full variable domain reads SQTIHQWPATLVQPVGSPLSLECTVEGTSNPNLYWYRQAAGRGLQLLFYSVGIGQISSEVPQNLSASRPQDRQFILSSKKLLLSDSGFYLCAWVLRGREYEQYFGPGTRLTVT.

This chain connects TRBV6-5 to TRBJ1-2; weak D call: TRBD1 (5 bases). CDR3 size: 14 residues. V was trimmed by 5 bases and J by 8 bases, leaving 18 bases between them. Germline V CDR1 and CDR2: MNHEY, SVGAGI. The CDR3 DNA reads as TGTGCCAGCAGTCTAACCGACCTGGAGGGGGGCTACACCTTC. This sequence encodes CASSLTDLEGGYTF.

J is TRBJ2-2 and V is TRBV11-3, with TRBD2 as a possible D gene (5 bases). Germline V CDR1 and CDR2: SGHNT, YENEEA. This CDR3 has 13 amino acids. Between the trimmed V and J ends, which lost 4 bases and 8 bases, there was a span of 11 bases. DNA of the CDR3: TGTGCCAGCAGCTCTAGCTACTCTGGGGAGCTGTTTTTT. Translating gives CASSSSYSGELFF.

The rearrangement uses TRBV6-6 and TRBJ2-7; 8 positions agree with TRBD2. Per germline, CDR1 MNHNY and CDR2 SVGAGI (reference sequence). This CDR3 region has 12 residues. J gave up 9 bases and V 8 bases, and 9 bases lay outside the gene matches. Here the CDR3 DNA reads TGTGCCAGCGAAACGGGGGGGTTGGGGCAGTACTTC. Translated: CASETGGLGQYF.

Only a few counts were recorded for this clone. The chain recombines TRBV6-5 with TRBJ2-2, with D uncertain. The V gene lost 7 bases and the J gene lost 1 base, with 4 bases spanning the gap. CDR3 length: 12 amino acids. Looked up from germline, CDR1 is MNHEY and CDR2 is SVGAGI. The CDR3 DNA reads TGTGCCAGCAACAAGAACACCGGGGAGCTGTTTTTT. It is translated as CASNKNTGELFF.

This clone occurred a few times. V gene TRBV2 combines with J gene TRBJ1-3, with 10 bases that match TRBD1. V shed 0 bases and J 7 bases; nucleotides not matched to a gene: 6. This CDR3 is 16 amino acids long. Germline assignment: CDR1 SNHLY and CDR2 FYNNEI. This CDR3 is CASSEAGSGQGNTIYF. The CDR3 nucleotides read TGTGCCAGCAGTGAAGCGGGGTCGGGACAGGGGAACACCATATATTTT.

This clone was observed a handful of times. CDR3 nucleotides: TGTGCCAGCAGTCTCCAGACAGGAAACACCATATATTTT. Translation gives CASSLQTGNTIYF. V gene TRBV6-5 combines with J gene TRBJ1-3; no clear D gene. The V end was cut by 5 bases, the J end by 4 bases, with 9 bases between. The CDR3 length is 13 residues. Germline CDR1 and CDR2: MNHEY and SVGAGI.

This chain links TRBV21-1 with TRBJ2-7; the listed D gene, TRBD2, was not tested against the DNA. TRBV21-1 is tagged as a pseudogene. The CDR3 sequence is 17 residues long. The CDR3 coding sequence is TGTGCCAGCAGCAAAGTACTAGCGGGAGGCAGCTCCTACGAGCAGTACTTC. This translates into CASSKVLAGGSSYEQYF.

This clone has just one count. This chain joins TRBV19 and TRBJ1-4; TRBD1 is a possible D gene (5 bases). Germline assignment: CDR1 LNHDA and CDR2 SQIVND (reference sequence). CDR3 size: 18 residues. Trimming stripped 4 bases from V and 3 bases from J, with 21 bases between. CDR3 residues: CASSTPRAQGWANEKLFF. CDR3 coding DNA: TGTGCCAGTAGTACCCCACGGGCCCAGGGTTGGGCTAATGAAAAACTGTTTTTT. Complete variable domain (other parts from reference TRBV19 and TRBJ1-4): DGGITQSPKYLFRKEGQNVTLSCEQNLNHDAMYWYRQDPGQGLRLIYYSQIVNDFQKGDIAEGYSVSREKKESFPLTVTSAQKNPTAFYLCASSTPRAQGWANEKLFFGSGTQLSVL.